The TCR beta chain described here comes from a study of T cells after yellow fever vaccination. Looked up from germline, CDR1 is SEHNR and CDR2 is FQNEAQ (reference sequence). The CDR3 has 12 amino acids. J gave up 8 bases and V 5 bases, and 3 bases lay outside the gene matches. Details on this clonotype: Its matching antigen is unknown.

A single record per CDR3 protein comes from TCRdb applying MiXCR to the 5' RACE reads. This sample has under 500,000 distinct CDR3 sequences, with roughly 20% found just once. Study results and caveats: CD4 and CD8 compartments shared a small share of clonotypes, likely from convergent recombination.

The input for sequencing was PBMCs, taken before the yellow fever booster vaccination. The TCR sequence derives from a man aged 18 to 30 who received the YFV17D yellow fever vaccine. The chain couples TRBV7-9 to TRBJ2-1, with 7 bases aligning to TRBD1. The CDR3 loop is CASSMTGHEQFF. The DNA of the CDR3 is TGTGCCAGCAGCATGACAGGGCATGAGCAGTTCTTC.